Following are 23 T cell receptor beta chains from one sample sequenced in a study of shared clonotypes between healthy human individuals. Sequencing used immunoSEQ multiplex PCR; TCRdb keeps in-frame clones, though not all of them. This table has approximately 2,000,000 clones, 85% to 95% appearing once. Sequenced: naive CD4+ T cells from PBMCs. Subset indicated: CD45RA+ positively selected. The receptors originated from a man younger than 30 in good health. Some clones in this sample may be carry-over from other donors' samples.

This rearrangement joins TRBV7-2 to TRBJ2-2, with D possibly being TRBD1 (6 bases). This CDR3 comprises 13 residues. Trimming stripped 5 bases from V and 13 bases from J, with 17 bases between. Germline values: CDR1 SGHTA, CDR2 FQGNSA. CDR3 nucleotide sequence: TGTGCCAGCAGCAAAGGGTGGACAGATGGGCTGTTTTTT. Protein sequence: CASSKGWTDGLFF. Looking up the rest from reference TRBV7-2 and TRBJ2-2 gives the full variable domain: GAGVSQSPSNKVTEKGKDVELRCDPISGHTALYWYRQSLGQGLEFLIYFQGNSAPDKSGLPSDRFSAERTGGSVSTLTIQRTQQEDSAVYLCASSKGWTDGLFFGEGSRLTVL.

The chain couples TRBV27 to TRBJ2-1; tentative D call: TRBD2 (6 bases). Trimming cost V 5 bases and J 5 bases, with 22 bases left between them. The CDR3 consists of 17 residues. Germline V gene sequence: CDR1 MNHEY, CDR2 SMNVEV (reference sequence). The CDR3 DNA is TGTGCCAGCAGTCCAGTGTCCGGGGGAAGGGGCAACAATGAGCAGTTCTTC. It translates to CASSPVSGGRGNNEQFF.

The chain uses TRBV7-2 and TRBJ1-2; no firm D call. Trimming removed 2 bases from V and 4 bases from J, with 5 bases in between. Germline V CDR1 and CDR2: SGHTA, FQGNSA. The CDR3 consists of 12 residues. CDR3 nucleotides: TGTGCCAGCAGCTTACAGACCTATGGCTACACCTTC. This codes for CASSLQTYGYTF.

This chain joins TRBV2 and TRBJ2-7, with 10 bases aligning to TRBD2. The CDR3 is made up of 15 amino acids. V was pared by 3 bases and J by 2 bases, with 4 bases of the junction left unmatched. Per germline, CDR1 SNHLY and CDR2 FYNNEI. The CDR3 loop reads CASSDPSGRAYEQYF. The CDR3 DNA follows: TGTGCCAGCAGTGATCCGAGCGGGAGGGCCTACGAGCAGTACTTC.

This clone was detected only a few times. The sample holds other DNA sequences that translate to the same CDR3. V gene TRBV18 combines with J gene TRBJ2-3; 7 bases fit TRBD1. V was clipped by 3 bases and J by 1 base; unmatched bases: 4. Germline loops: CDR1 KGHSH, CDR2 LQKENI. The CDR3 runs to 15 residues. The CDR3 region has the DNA TGTGCCAGCTCACCTCCGGGACAGCGCACAGATACGCAGTATTTT. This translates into CASSPPGQRTDTQYF.

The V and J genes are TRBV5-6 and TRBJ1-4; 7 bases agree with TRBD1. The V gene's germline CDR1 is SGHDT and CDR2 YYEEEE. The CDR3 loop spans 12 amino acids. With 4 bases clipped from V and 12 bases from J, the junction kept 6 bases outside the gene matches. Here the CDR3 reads CASSLRQGELFF. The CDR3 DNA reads TGTGCCAGCAGCCTAAGACAGGGCGAACTGTTTTTT.

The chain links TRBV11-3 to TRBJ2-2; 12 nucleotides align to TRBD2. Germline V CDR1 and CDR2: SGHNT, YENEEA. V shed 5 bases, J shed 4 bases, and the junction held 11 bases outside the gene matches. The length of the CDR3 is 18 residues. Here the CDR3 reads CASSPGGLAGGITGELFF. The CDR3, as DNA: TGTGCCAGCAGCCCGGGGGGTCTAGCGGGAGGGATCACCGGGGAGCTGTTTTTT.

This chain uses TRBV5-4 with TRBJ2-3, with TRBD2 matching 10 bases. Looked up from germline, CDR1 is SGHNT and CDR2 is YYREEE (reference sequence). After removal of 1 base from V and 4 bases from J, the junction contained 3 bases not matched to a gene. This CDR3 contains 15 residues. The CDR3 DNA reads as TGTGCCAGCAGCTTGTGGCTAGCGGGAGCAGATACGCAGTATTTT. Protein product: CASSLWLAGADTQYF.

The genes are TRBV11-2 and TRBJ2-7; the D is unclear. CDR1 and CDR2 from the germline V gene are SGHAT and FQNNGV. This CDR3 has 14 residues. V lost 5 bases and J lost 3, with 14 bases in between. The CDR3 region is CASSRIGTLYEQYF. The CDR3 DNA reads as TGTGCCAGCAGCCGAATTGGTACACTCTACGAGCAGTACTTC.

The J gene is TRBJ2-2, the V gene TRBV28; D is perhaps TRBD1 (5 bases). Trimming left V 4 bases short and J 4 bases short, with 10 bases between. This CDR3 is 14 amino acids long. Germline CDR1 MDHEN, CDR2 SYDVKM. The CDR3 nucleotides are TGTGCCAGCAGTTATCCCAGGGCCACCGGGGAGCTGTTTTTT. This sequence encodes CASSYPRATGELFF.

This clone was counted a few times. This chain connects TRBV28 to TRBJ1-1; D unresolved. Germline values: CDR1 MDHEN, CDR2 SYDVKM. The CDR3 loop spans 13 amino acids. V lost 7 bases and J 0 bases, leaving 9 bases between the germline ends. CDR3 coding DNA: TGTGCCAGCACCAATCAGGTGAACACTGAAGCTTTCTTT. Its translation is CASTNQVNTEAFF. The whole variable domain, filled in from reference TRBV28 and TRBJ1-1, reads DVKVTQSSRYLVKRTGEKVFLECVQDMDHENMFWYRQDPGLGLRLIYFSYDVKMKEKGDIPEGYSVSREKKERFSLILESASTNQTSMYLCASTNQVNTEAFFGQGTRLTVV.

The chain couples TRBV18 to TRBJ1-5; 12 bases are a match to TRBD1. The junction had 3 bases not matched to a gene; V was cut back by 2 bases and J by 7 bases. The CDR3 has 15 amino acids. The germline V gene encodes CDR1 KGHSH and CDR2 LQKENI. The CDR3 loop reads CASSPGTGGEQPQHF. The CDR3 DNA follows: TGTGCCAGCTCACCAGGGACAGGGGGCGAGCAGCCCCAGCATTTT.

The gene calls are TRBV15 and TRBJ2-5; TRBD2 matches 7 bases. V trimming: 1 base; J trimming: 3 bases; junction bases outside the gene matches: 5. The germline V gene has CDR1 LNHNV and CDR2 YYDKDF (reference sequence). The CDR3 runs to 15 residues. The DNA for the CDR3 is TGTGCCACCAGCAGAGTCCTGGGGGGGGAAGAGACCCAGTACTTC. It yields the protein CATSRVLGGEETQYF.

CDR3 sequence reads: CASSLGPGFHSPLHF. CDR3 in DNA: TGTGCCAGCAGCTTGGGGCCAGGGTTTCATTCACCCCTCCACTTT. V and J are TRBV5-6 and TRBJ1-6; maybe TRBD1 (5 bases). This CDR3 spans 15 amino acids. Trimming removed 0 bases from V and 8 bases from J, with 12 bases in between. The germline CDR1 and CDR2 sequences are SGHDT and YYEEEE.

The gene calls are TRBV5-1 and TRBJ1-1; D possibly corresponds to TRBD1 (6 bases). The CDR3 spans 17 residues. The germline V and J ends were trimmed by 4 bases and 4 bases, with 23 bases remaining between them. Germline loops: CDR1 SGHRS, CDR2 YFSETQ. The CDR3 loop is CASSLYRDDYLGTEAFF. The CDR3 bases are TGCGCCAGCAGCCTTTACAGGGATGATTATTTGGGCACTGAAGCTTTCTTT.

The CDR3 sequence is CASSYIQGQGAGGANVLTF. The CDR3 region has the DNA TGTGCCAGCAGTTACATTCAAGGACAGGGGGCTGGCGGGGCCAACGTCCTGACTTTC. The V call is TRBV2, the J call TRBJ2-6, with TRBD1 matching over 11 bases. Germline CDR1 is SNHLY and CDR2 is FYNNEI. V gave up 5 bases and J gave up 4 bases; unmatched junction bases: 13. The CDR3 consists of 19 residues.

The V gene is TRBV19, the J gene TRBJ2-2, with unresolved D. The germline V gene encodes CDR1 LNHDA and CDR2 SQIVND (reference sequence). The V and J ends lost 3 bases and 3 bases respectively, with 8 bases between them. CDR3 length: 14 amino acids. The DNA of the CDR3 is TGTGCCAGTAGTATCCCCCTGGACACCGGGGAGCTGTTTTTT. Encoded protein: CASSIPLDTGELFF.

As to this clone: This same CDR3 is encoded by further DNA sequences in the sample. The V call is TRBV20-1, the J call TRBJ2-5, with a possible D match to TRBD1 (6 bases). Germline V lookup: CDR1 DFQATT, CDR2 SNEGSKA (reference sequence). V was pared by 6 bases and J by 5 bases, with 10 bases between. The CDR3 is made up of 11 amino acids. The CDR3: CSAVGGETQYF. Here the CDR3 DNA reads TGCAGTGCAGTTGGGGGCGAGACCCAGTACTTC.

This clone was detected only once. CDR3 in DNA: TGTGCCTGGAGCGCGGGCTCTGGAAACACCATATATTTT. Translation gives CAWSAGSGNTIYF. This sequence joins TRBV30 and TRBJ1-3; D is unresolved. Per the germline V gene, CDR1 is GTSNPN and CDR2 is SVGIG (reference sequence). V was shortened by 3 bases and J by 0 bases, with 6 bases between the two germline ends. The CDR3 totals 13 residues.

The CDR3 protein is CASSTRLASADTQYF. The CDR3 DNA follows: TGTGCCAGCAGCACCAGACTAGCGTCGGCAGATACGCAGTATTTT. V gene TRBV7-8 combines with J gene TRBJ2-3; 8 nucleotides match TRBD2. The CDR3 is made up of 15 amino acids. Losses at the gene ends were 5 bases for V and 4 bases for J; bases not matched to a gene: 8. Germline values: CDR1 SGHVS, CDR2 FQNEAQ. Full variable domain (rest looked up from reference TRBV7-8 and TRBJ2-3): GAGVSQSPRYKVAKRGQDVALRCDPISGHVSLFWYQQALGQGPEFLTYFQNEAQLDKSGLPSDRFFAERPEGSVSTLKIQRTQQEDSAVYLCASSTRLASADTQYFGPGTRLTVL.

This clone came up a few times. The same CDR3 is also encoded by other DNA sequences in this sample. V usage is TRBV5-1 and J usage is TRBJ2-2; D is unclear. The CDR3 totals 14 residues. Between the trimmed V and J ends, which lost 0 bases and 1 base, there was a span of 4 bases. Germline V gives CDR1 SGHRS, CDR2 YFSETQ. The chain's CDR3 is CASSLGGNTGELFF. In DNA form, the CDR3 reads TGCGCCAGCAGCTTGGGAGGGAACACCGGGGAGCTGTTTTTT.

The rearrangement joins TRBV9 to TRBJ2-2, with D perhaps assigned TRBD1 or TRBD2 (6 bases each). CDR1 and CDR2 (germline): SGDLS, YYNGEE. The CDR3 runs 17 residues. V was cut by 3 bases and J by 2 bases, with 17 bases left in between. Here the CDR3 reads CASSEGDLRYNTGELFF. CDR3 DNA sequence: TGTGCCAGCAGCGAGGGGGACTTGAGGTATAACACCGGGGAGCTGTTTTTT.

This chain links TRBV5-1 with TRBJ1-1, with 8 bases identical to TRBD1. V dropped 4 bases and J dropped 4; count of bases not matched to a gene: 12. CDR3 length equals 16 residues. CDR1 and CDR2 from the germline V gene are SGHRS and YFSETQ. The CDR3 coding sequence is TGCGCCAGCAGCCTAGACAGGGAAGACAGGGGCACTGAAGCTTTCTTT. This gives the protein CASSLDREDRGTEAFF.